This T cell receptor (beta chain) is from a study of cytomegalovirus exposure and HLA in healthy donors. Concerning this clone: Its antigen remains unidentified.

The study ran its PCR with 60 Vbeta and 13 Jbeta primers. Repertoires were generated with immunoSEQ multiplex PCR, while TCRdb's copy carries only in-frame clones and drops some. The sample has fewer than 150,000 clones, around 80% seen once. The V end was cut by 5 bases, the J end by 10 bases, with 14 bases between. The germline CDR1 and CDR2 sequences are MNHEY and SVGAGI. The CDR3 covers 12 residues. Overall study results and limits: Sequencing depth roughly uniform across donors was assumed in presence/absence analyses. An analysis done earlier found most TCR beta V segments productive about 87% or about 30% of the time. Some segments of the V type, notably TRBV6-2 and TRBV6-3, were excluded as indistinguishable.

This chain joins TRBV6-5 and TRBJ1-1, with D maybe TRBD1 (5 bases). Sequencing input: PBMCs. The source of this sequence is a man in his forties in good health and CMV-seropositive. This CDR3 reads CASSPPGGGAFF. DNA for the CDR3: TGTGCCAGCAGTCCTCCGGGGGGGGGAGCTTTCTTT.